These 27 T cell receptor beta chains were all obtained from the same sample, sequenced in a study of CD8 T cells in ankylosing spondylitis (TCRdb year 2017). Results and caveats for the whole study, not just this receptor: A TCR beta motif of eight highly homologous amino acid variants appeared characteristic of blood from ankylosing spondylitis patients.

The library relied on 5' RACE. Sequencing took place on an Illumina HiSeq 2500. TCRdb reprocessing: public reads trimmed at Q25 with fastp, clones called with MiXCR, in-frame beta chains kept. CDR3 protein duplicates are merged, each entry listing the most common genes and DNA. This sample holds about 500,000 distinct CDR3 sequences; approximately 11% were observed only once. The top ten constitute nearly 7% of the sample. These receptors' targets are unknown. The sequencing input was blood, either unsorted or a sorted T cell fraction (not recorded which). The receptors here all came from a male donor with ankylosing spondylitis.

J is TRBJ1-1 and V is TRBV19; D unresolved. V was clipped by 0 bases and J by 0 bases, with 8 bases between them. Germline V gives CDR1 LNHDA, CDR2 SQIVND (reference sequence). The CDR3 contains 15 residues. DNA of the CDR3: TGTGCCAGTAGTATAGAGGTGGATGTGAACACTGAAGCTTTCTTT. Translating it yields CASSIEVDVNTEAFF.

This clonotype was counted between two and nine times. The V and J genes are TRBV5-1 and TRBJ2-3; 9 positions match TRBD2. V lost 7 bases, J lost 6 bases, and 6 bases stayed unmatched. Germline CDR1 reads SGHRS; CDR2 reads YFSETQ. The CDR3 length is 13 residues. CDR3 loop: CASGSSGSDTQYF. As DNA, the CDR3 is TGCGCCAGCGGTAGTAGCGGGAGTGATACGCAGTATTTT.

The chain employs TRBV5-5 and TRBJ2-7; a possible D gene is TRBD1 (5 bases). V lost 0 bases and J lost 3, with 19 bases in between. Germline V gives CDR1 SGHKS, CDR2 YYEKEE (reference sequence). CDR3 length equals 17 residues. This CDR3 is CASSLDEGVRRIYEQYV. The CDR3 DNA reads TGTGCCAGCAGCTTGGACGAAGGGGTAAGAAGAATCTACGAGCAGTACGTC.

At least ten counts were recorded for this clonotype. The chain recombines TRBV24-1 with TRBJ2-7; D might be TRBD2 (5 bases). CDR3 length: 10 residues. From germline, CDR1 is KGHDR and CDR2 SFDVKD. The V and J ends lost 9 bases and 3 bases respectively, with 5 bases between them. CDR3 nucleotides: TGTGCCACCGAGGGCTACGAGCAGTACGTC. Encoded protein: CATEGYEQYV.

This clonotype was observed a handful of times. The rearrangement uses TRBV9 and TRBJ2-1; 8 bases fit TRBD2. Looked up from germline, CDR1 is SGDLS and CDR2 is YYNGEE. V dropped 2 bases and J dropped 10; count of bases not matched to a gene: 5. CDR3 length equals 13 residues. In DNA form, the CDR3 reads TGTGCCAGCAGCGTCCACATAGCGGGAGAGCAGTTCTTC. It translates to CASSVHIAGEQFF.

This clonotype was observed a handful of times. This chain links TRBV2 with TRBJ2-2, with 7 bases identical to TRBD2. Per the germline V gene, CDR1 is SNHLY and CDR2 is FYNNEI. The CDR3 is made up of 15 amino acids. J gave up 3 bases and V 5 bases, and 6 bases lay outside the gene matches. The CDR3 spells CASSRTSPYTGELFF. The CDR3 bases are TGTGCCAGCAGTCGGACTAGTCCGTACACCGGGGAGCTGTTTTTT.

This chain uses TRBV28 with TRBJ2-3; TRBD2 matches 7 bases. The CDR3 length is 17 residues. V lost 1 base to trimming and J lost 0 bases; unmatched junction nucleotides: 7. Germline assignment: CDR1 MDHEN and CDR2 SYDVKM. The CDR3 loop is CASSLSASGTSTDTQYF. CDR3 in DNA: TGTGCCAGCAGTTTATCGGCTAGCGGAACTAGCACAGATACGCAGTATTTT. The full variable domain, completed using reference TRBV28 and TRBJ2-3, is DVKVTQSSRYLVKRTGEKVFLECVQDMDHENMFWYRQDPGLGLRLIYFSYDVKMKEKGDIPEGYSVSREKKERFSLILESASTNQTSMYLCASSLSASGTSTDTQYFGPGTRLTVL.

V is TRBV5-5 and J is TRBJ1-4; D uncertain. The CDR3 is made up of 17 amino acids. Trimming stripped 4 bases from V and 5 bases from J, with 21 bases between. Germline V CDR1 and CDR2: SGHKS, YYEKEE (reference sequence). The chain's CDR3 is CASSRVEALAFNEKLFF. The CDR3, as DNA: TGTGCCAGCAGCCGAGTGGAGGCATTGGCCTTCAATGAAAAACTGTTTTTT.

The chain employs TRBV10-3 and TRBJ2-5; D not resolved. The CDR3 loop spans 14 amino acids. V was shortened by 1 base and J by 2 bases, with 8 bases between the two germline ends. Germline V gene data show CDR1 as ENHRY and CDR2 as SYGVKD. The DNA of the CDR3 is TGTGCCATCAGTGAGTTGCTTGCACAAGAGACCCAGTACTTC. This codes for CAISELLAQETQYF.

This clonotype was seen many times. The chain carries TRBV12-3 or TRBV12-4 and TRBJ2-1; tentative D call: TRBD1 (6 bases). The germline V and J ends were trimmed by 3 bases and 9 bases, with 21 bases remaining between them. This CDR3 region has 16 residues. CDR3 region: CASSFPLKTGSSEQFF. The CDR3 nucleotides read TGTGCCAGCAGTTTCCCCCTTAAAACAGGGTCAAGTGAGCAGTTCTTC.

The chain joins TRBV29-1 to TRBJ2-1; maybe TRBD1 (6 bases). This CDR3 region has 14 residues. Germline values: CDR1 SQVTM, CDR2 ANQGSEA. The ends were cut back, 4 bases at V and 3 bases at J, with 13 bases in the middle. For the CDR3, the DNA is TGCAGCGTTGGGGGACACAGGAACTACAATGAGCAGTTCTTC. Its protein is CSVGGHRNYNEQFF.

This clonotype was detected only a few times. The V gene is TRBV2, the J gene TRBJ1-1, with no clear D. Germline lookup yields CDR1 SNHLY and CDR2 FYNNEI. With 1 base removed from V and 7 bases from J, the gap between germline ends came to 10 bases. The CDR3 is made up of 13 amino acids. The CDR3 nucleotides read TGTGCCAGCAGTGAAGTTACAGCCATTGAAGCTTTCTTT. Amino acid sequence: CASSEVTAIEAFF. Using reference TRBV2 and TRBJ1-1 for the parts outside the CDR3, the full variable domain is EPEVTQTPSHQVTQMGQEVILRCVPISNHLYFYWYRQILGQKVEFLVSFYNNEISEKSEIFDDQFSVERPDGSNFTLKIRSTKLEDSAMYFCASSEVTAIEAFFGQGTRLTVV.

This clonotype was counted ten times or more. In nucleotides, the CDR3 is TGTGCCAGCAGCCGGACGGCGCGAAACTATGGCTACACCTTC. This codes for CASSRTARNYGYTF. J is TRBJ1-2 and V is TRBV12-3 or TRBV12-4; D not certain. Trimming left V 6 bases short and J 2 bases short, with 13 bases between. This CDR3 is 14 amino acids long.

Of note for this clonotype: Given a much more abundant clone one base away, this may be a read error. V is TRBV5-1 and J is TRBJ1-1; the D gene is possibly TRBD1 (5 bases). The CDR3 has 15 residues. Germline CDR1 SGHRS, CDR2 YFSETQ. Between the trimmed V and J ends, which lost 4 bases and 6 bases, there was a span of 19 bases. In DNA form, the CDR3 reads TGCGCCAGCAGCGCCAACAGGTTCTTCAGCTCTGAAGCTTTCTTT. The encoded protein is CASSANRFFSSEAFF.

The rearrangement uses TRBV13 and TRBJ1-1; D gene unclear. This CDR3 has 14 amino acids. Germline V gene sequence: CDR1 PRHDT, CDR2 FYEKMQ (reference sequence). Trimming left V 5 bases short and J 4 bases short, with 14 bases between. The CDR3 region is CASSPTAYSTEAFF. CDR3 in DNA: TGTGCCAGCAGCCCGACGGCCTACTCCACTGAAGCTTTCTTT.

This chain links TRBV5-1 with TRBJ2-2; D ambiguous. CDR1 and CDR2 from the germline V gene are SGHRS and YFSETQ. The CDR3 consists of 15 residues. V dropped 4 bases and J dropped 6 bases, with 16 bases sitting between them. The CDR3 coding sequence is TGCGCCAGCAGCCTCCCCCGGCCTAACCCCGGGGAGCTGTTTTTT. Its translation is CASSLPRPNPGELFF.

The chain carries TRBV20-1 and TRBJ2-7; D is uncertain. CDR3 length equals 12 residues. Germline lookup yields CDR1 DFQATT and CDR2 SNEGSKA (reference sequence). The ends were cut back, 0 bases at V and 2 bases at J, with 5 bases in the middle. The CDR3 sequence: CSARDIAYEQYF. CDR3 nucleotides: TGCAGTGCTAGAGATATTGCCTACGAGCAGTACTTC.

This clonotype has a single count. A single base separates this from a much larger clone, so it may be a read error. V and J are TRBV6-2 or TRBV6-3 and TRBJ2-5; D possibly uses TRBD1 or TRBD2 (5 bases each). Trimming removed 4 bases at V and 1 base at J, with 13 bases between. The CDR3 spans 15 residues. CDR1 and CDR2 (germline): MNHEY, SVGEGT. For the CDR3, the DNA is TGTGCCAGCAGTTTAATCCGGGACGCCCAAGAGACCCAGTACTTC. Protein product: CASSLIRDAQETQYF.

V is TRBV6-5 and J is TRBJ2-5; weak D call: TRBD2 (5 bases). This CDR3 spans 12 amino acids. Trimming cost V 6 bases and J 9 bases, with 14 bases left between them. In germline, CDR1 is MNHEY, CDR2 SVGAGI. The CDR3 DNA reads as TGTGCCAGCAGCCCCGAGGGTAGGGCCCAGTACTTC. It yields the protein CASSPEGRAQYF.

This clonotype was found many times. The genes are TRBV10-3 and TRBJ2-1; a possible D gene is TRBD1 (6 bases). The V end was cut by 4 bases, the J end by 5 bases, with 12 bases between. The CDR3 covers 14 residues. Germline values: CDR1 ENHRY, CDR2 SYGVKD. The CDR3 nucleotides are TGTGCCATCAGTGGGCAGGGGACCAACAATGAGCAGTTCTTC. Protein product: CAISGQGTNNEQFF.

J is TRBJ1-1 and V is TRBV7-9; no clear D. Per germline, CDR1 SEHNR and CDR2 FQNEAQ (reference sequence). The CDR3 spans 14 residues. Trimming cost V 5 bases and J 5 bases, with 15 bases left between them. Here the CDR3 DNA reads TGTGCCAGCAGCGCAAGGGTCGTCCGGACTGAAGCTTTCTTT. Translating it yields CASSARVVRTEAFF.

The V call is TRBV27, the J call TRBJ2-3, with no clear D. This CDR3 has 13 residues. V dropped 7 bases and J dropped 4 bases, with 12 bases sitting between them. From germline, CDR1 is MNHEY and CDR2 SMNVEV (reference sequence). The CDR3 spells CASKGGGPDTQYF. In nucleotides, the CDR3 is TGTGCCAGCAAGGGCGGTGGCCCAGATACGCAGTATTTT.

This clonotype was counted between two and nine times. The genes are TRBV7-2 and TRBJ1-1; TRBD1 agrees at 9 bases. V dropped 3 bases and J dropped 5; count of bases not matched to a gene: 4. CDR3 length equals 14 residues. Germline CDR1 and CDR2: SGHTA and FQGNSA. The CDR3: CASSFTGGSTEAFF. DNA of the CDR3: TGTGCCAGCAGCTTTACAGGGGGCAGTACTGAAGCTTTCTTT.

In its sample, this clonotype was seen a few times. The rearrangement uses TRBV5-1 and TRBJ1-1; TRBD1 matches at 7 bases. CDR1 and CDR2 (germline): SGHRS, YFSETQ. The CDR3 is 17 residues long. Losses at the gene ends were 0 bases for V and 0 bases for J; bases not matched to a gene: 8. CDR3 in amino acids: CASSLGGTATMNTEAFF. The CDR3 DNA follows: TGCGCCAGCAGCTTGGGAGGGACAGCTACCATGAACACTGAAGCTTTCTTT.

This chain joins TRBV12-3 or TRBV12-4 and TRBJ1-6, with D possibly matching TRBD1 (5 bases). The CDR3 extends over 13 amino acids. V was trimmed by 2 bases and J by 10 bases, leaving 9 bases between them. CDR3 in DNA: TGTGCCAGCAGTTTACGGAGGGACTCACCCCTCCACTTT. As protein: CASSLRRDSPLHF.

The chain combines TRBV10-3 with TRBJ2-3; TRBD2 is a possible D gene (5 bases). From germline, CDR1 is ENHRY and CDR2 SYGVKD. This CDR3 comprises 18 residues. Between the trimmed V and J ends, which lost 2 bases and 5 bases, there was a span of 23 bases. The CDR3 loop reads CAISEPGLSRGSGDTQYF. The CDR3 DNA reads TGTGCCATCAGTGAGCCTGGACTCTCCCGAGGGTCCGGAGATACGCAGTATTTT.

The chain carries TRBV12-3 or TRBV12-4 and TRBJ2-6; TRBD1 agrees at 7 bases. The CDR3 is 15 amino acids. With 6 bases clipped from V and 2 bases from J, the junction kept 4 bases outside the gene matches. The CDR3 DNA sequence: TGTGCCAGCAGGACTACAGGGGCTGGGGCCAACGTCCTGACTTTC. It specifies CASRTTGAGANVLTF.